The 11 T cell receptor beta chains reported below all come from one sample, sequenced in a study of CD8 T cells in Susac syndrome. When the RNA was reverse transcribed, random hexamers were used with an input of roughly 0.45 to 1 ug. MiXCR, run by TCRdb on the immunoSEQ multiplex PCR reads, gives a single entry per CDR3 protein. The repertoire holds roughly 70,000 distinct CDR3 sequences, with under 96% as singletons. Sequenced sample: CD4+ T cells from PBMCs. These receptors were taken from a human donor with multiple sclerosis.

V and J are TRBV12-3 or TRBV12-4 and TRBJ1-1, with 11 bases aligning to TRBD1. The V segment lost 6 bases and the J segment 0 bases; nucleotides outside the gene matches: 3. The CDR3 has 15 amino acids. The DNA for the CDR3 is TGTGCCAGCAGCGGACAGGGGGCATTGAACACTGAAGCTTTCTTT. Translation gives CASSGQGALNTEAFF.

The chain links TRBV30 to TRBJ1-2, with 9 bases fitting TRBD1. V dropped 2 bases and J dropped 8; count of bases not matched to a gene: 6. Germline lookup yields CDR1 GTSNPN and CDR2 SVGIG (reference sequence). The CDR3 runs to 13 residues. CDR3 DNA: TGTGCCTGGAGTCAGGGACAGGGAAGGGGCTACACCTTC. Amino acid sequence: CAWSQGQGRGYTF.

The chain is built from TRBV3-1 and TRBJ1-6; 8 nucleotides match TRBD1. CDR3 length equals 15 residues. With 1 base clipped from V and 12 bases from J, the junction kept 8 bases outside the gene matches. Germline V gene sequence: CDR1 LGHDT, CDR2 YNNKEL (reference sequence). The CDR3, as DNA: TGTGCCAGCAGCCAAGCCAGACAGGGGACGTTACCCCTCCACTTT. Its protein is CASSQARQGTLPLHF.

The CDR3 region has the DNA TGTGCCACCAGTGACCCAGGACTAGCGGGAAAAGAGACCCAGTACTTC. It specifies CATSDPGLAGKETQYF. The chain joins TRBV24-1 to TRBJ2-5; 12 positions match TRBD2. V lost 4 bases to trimming and J lost 3 bases; unmatched junction nucleotides: 5. The CDR3 covers 16 residues. CDR1 is KGHDR and CDR2 is SFDVKD in the germline V gene.

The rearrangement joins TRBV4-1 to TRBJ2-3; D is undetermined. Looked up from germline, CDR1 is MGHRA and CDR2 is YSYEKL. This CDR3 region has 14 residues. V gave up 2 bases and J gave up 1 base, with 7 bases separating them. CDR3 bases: TGCGCCAGCAGCCAACCGACCCGCACAGATACGCAGTATTTT. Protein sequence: CASSQPTRTDTQYF.

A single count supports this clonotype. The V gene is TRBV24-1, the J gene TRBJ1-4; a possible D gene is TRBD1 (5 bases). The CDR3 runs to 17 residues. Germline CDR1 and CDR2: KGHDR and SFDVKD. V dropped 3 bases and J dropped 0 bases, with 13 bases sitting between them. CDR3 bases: TGTGCCACCAGTGATGGCCCAGACAGTGCAACTAATGAAAAACTGTTTTTT. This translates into CATSDGPDSATNEKLFF.

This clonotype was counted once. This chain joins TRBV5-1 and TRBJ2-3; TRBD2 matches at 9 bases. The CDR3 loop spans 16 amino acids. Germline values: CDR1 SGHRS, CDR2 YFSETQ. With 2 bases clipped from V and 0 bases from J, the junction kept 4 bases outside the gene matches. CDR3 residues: CASSFGLASSTDTQYF. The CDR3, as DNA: TGCGCCAGCAGCTTCGGACTAGCGAGTAGCACAGATACGCAGTATTTT.

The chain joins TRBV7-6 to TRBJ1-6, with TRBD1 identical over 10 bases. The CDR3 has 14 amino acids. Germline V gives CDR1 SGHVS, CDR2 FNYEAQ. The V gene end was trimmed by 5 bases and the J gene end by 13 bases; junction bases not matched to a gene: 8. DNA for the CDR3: TGTGCCAGCAGCCGCGGGACAGGGGAAGCGCCCCTCCACTTT. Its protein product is CASSRGTGEAPLHF.

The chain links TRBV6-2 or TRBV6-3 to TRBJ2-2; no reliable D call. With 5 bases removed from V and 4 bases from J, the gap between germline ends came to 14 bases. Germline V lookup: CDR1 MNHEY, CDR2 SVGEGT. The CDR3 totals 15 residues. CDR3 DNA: TGTGCCAGCAGTCGACCGGCATCCCCCACCGGGGAGCTGTTTTTT. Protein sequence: CASSRPASPTGELFF.

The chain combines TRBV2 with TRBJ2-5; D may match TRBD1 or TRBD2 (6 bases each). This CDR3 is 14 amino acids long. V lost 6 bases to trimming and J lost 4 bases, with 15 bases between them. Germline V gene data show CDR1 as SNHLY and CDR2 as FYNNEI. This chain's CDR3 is CASSVQGGGETQYF. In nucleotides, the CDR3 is TGTGCCAGCAGCGTACAGGGAGGCGGAGAGACCCAGTACTTC. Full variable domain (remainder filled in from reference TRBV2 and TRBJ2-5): EPEVTQTPSHQVTQMGQEVILRCVPISNHLYFYWYRQILGQKVEFLVSFYNNEISEKSEIFDDQFSVERPDGSNFTLKIRSTKLEDSAMYFCASSVQGGGETQYFGPGTRLLVL.

This chain's CDR3 is CASQGFTDTQYF. The CDR3 DNA is TGTGCCAGTCAGGGGTTCACAGATACGCAGTATTTT. The chain carries TRBV12-3 or TRBV12-4 and TRBJ2-3, with TRBD1 as a possible D gene (6 bases). V was shortened by 9 bases and J by 2 bases, with 9 bases between the two germline ends. This CDR3 has 12 residues.